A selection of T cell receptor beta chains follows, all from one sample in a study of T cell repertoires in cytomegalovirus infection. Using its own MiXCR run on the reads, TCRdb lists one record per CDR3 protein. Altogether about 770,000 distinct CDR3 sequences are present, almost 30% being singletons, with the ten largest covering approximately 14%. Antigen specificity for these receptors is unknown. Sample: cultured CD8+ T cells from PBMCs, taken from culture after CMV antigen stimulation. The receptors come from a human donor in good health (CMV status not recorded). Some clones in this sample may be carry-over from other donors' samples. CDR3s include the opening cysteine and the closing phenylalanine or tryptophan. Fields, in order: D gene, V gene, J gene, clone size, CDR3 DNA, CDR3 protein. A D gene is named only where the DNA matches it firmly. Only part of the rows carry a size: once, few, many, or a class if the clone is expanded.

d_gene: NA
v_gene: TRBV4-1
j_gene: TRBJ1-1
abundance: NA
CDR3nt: TGCGCCAGCAGCCGGACGACCGTTGGGAACACTGAAGCTTTCTTT
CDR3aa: CASSRTTVGNTEAFF

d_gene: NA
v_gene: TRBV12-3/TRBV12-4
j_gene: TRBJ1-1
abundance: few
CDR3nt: TGTGCCAGCAGCCCCACGGCCAGGACCTACACTGAAGCTTTCTTT
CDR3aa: CASSPTARTYTEAFF

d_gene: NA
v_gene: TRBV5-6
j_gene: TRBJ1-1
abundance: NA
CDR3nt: TGTGCCAGCAGCTTGGGAGGGGGGGATGAGAGTTTT
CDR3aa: CASSLGGGDESF

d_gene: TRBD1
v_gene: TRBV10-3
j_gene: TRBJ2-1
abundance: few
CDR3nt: TGTGCCATCAGTGAGCCGATACTACCGCTGACAGGGAGCTCCTACAATGAGCAGTTCTTC
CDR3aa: CAISEPILPLTGSSYNEQFF

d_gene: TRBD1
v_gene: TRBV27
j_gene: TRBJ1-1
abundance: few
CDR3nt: TGTGCCAGCAGTGGGACAGGAGAAGCTTTCTTT
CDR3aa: CASSGTGEAFF

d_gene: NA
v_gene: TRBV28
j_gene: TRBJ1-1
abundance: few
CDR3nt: TGTGCCAGCAGTTCCTCCACACTAGAGAGACACACTGAAGCTTTCTTT
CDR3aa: CASSSSTLERHTEAFF

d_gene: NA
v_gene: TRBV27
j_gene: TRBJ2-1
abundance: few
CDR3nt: TGTGCCAGCAGCCTTATCAGGGGATCGCCTTACAATGAGCAGTTCTTC
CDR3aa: CASSLIRGSPYNEQFF

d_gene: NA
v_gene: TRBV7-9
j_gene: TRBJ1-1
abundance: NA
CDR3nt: TGTGCCAGCAGCCCTGGGGGGGAGACTGAAGCTTTCTTT
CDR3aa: CASSPGGETEAFF

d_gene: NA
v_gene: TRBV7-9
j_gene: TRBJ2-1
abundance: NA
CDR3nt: TGTGCCAGCAGCCCGAACAGGGCCCGCTCCTACAATGAGCAGTTCTTC
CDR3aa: CASSPNRARSYNEQFF

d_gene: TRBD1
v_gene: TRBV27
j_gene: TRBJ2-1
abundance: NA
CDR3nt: TGTGCCAGCAGTTTATACAGGGGGACGGAGCGGAATGAGCAGTTCTTC
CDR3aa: CASSLYRGTERNEQFF

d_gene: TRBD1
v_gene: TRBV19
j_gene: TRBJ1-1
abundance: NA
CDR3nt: TGTGCCAGTAGCCTACTCCGGGACAGGGTGAGTTGGGCTTTCTTT
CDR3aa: CASSLLRDRVSWAFF

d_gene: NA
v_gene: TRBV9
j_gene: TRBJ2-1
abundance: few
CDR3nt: TGTGCCAGCAGCCCGAAAGAGCAGTTCTTC
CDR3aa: CASSPKEQFF

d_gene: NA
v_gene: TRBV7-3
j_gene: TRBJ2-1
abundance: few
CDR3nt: TGTGCCAGCAGCTTAACTACTTTTGAGGCCTACAATGAGCAGTTCTTC
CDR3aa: CASSLTTFEAYNEQFF

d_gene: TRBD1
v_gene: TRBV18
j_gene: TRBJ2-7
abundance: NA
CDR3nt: TGTGCCAGCTCACCAACACAGGGGCAACTAGACGAGCAGTACTTC
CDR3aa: CASSPTQGQLDEQYF

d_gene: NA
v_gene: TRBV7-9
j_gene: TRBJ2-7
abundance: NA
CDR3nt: TGTGCCAGCAGCAAGGCGCAGGAATACGAGCAGTACTTC
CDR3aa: CASSKAQEYEQYF

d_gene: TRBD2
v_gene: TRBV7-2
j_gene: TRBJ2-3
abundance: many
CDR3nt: TGTGCCAGCAGCTCGAGCGGGGGGCAATTAGATACGCAGTATTTT
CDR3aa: CASSSSGGQLDTQYF

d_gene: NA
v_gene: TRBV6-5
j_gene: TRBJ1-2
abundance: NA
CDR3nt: TGTGCCAGCAGTTATTCGACAACTTTCTATGGCTACACCTTC
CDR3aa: CASSYSTTFYGYTF

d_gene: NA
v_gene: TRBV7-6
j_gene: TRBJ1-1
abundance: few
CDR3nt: TGTGCCAGCAGCTTAGTATCGGCCAGGGTTCACACTGAAGCTTTCTTT
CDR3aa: CASSLVSARVHTEAFF

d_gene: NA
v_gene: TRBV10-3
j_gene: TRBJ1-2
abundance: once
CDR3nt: TGTGCCATCAGTCTGACAGACTATGGCTACACCTTC
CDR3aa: CAISLTDYGYTF

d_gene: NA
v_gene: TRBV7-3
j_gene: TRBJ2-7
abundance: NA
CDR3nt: TGTGCCAGCAGCCCCCCAACGATATACGAGCAGTACTTC
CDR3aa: CASSPPTIYEQYF

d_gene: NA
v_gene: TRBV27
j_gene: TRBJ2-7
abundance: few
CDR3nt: TGTGCCAGCCGGGACACACCCTACGAGCAGTACTTC
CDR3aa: CASRDTPYEQYF

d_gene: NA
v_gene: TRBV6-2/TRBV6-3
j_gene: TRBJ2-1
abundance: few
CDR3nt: TGTGCCAGCAGTTCATACACTGAGCAGTTCTTC
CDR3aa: CASSSYTEQFF

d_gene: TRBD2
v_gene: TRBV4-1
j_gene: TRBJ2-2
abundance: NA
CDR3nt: TGCGCCAGCAGCCAAGAGTCTAGCGGGGCGAACACCGGGGAGCTGTTTTTT
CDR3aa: CASSQESSGANTGELFF

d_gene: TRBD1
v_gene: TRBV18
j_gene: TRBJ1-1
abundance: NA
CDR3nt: TGTGCCAGCTCAACGCCCCGGGACAGAAACACTGAAGCTTTCTTT
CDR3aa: CASSTPRDRNTEAFF

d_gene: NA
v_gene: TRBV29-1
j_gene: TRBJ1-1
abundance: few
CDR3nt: TGCAGCGTTCGCAAGTACACGAACACTGAAGCTTTCTTT
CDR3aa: CSVRKYTNTEAFF

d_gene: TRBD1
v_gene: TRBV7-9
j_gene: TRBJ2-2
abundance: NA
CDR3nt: TGTGCCAGCAGCTCCTCGACAGGGTCGGACACCGGGGAGCTGTTTTTT
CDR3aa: CASSSSTGSDTGELFF

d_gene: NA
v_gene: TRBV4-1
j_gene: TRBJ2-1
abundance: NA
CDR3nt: TGCGCCAGCAGCCTCCCTCTCGGAGGGAATGAGCAGTTCTTC
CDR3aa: CASSLPLGGNEQFF

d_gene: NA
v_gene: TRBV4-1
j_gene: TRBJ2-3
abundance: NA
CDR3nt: TGCGCCAGCAGTTCCTTGCCCGAGGATACGCAGTATTTT
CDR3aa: CASSSLPEDTQYF

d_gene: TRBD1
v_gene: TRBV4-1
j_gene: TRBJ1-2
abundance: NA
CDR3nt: TGCGCCAGCAGCCAAGATTTGGCCAGGGGGCTGGACGGCTACACCTTC
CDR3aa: CASSQDLARGLDGYTF

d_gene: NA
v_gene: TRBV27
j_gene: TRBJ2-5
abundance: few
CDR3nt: TGTGCCAGCAGTTTATCGTCGTGGGGGGGGGCCTTGGAGACCCAGTACTTC
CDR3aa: CASSLSSWGGALETQYF

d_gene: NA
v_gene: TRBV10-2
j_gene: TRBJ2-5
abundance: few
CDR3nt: TGCGCCAGCAGTGAGTCGAGGCAAGAGACCCAGTACTTC
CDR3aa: CASSESRQETQYF

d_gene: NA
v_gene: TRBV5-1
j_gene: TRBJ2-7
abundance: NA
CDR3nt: TGCGCCAGTGCTCGAAGGGAAACCTCCGAGCAGTACTTC
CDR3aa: CASARRETSEQYF

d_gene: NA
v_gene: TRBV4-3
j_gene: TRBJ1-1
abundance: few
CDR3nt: TGCGCCAGCAGCCAAGTCTCGGGCCTTGAAGCTTTCTTT
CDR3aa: CASSQVSGLEAFF

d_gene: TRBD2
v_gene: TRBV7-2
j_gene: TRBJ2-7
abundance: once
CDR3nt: TGTGCCAGCAGCGCCCGGAGGAGCGGGGGACGTACCTACGAGCAGTACTTC
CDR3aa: CASSARRSGGRTYEQYF

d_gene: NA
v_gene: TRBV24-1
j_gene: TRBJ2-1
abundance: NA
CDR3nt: TGTGCCACCAGCTCCGGGACACCTTACAATGAGCAGTTCTTC
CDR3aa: CATSSGTPYNEQFF

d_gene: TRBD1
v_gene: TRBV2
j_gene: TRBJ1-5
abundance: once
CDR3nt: TGTACCAGCGGGCGGACAGGGAATAGAGGCAATCAGCCCCAGCATTTT
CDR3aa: CTSGRTGNRGNQPQHF

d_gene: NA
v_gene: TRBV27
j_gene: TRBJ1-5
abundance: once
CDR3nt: TGTGCCAGCAGAAAAGGACATAGCAATCAGCCCCAGCATTTT
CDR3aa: CASRKGHSNQPQHF

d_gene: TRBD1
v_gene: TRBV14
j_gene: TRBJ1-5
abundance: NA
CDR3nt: TGTGCCAGCAGCCGCTCCGGGACAGGGTATCAGCCCCAGCATTTT
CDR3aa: CASSRSGTGYQPQHF

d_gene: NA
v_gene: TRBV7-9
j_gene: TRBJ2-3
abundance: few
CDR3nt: TGTGCCAGCAGCCGAAGATATATCGGTCCTTCGGGCACAGATACGCAGTATTTT
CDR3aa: CASSRRYIGPSGTDTQYF

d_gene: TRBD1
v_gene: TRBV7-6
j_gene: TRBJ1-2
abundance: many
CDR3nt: TGTGCCAGCAGGGACGAGATTGGGACAGGGAATATTCCTAACTATGGCTACACCTTC
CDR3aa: CASRDEIGTGNIPNYGYTF

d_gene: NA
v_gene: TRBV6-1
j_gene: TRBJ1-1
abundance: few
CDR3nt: TGTGCCAGCATTCAATGGGGGGAAGCTTTCTTT
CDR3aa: CASIQWGEAFF